Listed below are T cell receptor beta chains from one sample, sequenced in a study of T cells in Graves' hyperthyroidism and ophthalmopathy. TCRdb redid the calling of the multiplex PCR reads with MiXCR, one entry per CDR3 protein. The repertoire holds 350,000 or so distinct CDR3 sequences, with roughly 18% as singletons. Sample: blood. These receptors came from a woman in her forties or fifties with Graves' hyperthyroidism. Each CDR3 is given with its conserved first and last residue. The D gene is left open where the match is weak. Where a row states a size, it is once, few, many or the class of an expanded clone; other rows omit it.

>few|TRBV20-1|TRBJ1-6|.
CSARPFSEGYNSPLHF
TGCAGTGCTAGACCTTTCAGTGAGGGGTATAATTCACCCCTCCACTTT
>many|TRBV28|TRBJ1-5|.
CASSLFSGNNQPQHF
TGTGCCAGCAGTTTATTTTCAGGGAACAATCAGCCCCAGCATTTT
>few|TRBV24-1|TRBJ2-5|.
CATSDHGTGKETQYF
TGTGCCACCAGTGACCACGGGACGGGCAAAGAGACCCAGTACTTC
>many|TRBV20-1|TRBJ1-1|.
CSARVRGSTEAFF
TGCAGTGCTAGAGTTCGTGGGAGCACTGAAGCTTTCTTT
>many|TRBV7-9|TRBJ2-5|.
CASSLGTALRETQYF
TGTGCCAGCAGCTTAGGGACAGCCCTGAGGGAGACCCAGTACTTC
>.|TRBV12-3/TRBV12-4|TRBJ2-3|TRBD2
CASSLASGGRADTQYF
TGTGCCAGCAGTTTAGCCAGCGGGGGGCGGGCAGATACGCAGTATTTT
>many|TRBV6-1|TRBJ2-7|.
CASSLGQASYEQYF
TGTGCCAGCAGTCTTGGTCAGGCCTCCTACGAGCAGTACTTC
>many|TRBV18|TRBJ2-7|.
CASSPPLAYEQYF
TGTGCCAGCTCACCACCTCTCGCCTACGAGCAGTACTTC
>.|TRBV30|TRBJ2-5|.
CAWSQFHQETQYF
TGTGCCTGGAGTCAGTTTCACCAAGAGACCCAGTACTTC
>.|TRBV5-1|TRBJ2-1|TRBD2
CASSPGTSVYNEQFF
TGCGCCAGCAGCCCCGGGACTAGCGTATACAATGAGCAGTTCTTC
>many|TRBV7-8|TRBJ1-2|.
CASSLEGGRTYGYTF
TGTGCCAGCAGCTTAGAGGGGGGTAGAACCTATGGCTACACCTTC
>.|TRBV5-1|TRBJ2-3|TRBD2
CASSLNLAGARDTQYF
TGCGCCAGCAGCCTCAACCTAGCGGGGGCCCGTGATACGCAGTATTTT
>many|TRBV3-1|TRBJ1-1|.
CASSQVIIGTEAFF
TGTGCCAGCAGCCAAGTAATTATTGGCACTGAAGCTTTCTTT
>.|TRBV7-3|TRBJ2-3|.
CASSPTRVTADTQYF
TGTGCCAGCAGCCCCACCCGGGTAACTGCAGATACGCAGTATTTT
>.|TRBV20-1|TRBJ1-1|.
CSAKVVLGNTEAFF
TGCAGTGCTAAAGTTGTTTTGGGCAACACTGAAGCTTTCTTT
>once|TRBV5-6|TRBJ2-7|.
CASSLYFRLASYEQYF
TGTGCCAGCAGCTTGTACTTTCGTCTAGCCTCCTACGAGCAGTACTTC
>.|TRBV7-7|TRBJ2-1|.
CASSFRGGFSEQFF
TGTGCTAGCAGCTTTCGGGGCGGCTTTAGTGAGCAGTTCTTC
>.|TRBV11-1|TRBJ2-1|TRBD2
CASSFLGGSGSQFF
TGTGCCAGCAGCTTTTTAGGCGGGAGCGGATCGCAGTTCTTC
>.|TRBV6-1|TRBJ2-1|.
CASSGRVSPSNEQFF
TGTGCCAGCAGCGGAAGGGTATCCCCCAGCAATGAGCAGTTCTTC
>few|TRBV14|TRBJ1-4|TRBD1
CASSLQGFNEKLFF
TGTGCCAGCAGCCTACAGGGGTTTAATGAAAAACTGTTTTTT
>many|TRBV5-6|TRBJ1-1|.
CASSLQRNTEAFF
TGTGCCAGCAGCTTGCAACGGAACACTGAAGCTTTCTTT
>.|TRBV30|TRBJ2-5|TRBD2
CAWSLNSGGFETQYF
TGTGCCTGGAGCCTAAATAGCGGGGGGTTTGAGACCCAGTACTTC
>.|TRBV4-1|TRBJ2-1|TRBD2
CASSPQGTSGSYEQFF
TGCGCCAGCAGCCCCCAGGGGACTAGCGGGTCATATGAGCAGTTCTTC
>.|TRBV3-1|TRBJ1-3|TRBD1
CASSQVGQGAGNTIYF
TGTGCCAGCAGCCAAGTTGGACAGGGGGCTGGAAACACCATATATTTT
>many|TRBV6-1|TRBJ2-2|TRBD2
CASRSISGLAGTGELFF
TGTGCCAGCAGATCCATCTCGGGACTAGCGGGGACCGGGGAGCTGTTTTTT
>.|TRBV7-9|TRBJ2-3|TRBD2
CASSLVSGTGTDTQYF
TGTGCCAGCAGCTTAGTAAGCGGGACGGGCACAGATACGCAGTATTTT
>many|TRBV9|TRBJ2-1|.
CASSVGLADNEQFF
TGTGCCAGCAGCGTAGGTCTAGCTGACAATGAGCAGTTCTTC
>many|TRBV6-2/TRBV6-3|TRBJ2-1|TRBD2
CASSLGASGSLNEQFF
TGTGCCAGCAGCCTGGGGGCTAGCGGGAGTCTAAATGAGCAGTTCTTC
>many|TRBV11-3|TRBJ2-5|.
CASSEGPGQEETQYF
TGTGCCAGCAGCGAAGGTCCGGGACAAGAAGAGACCCAGTACTTC
>many|TRBV6-2/TRBV6-3|TRBJ2-1|.
CASLSPGYNEQFF
TGTGCCAGCTTATCTCCGGGTTACAATGAGCAGTTCTTC
>.|TRBV5-6|TRBJ1-1|.
CASTDFGGVNTEAFF
TGTGCCAGCACCGACTTCGGAGGGGTTAACACTGAAGCTTTCTTT